The rows below give T cell receptor beta chains drawn from one sample of a study of blood T cell repertoires in COVID-19. TCRdb keeps only in-frame clones here, not all; method: immunoSEQ multiplex PCR. The sample records roughly 240,000 clones, approximately 82% being singletons. The sample was peripheral blood. These receptors were taken from an elderly woman with acute or convalescent COVID-19. Both conserved end residues are part of each CDR3.

j_call v_call cdr3_aa
TRBJ2-5 TRBV5-4 CASSRMLAGQETQYF
TRBJ2-7 TRBV4-3 CASSQVQGYEQYF
TRBJ1-5 TRBV30 CAWSGGRINQPQHF
TRBJ2-3 TRBV24-1 CATSDGTGGLTDTQYF
TRBJ2-7 TRBV11-2 CASSPGQGVYEQYF
TRBJ1-2 TRBV27 CASSSLGARGYTF
TRBJ1-4 TRBV19 CASKQLPNEKLFF
TRBJ1-4 TRBV3-1/TRBV3-2 CASSRGSSGWQTNEKLFF
TRBJ1-4 TRBV4-3 CASSQDQTALEKLFF
TRBJ1-6 TRBV7-8 CASSLQGGSSYNSPLHF
TRBJ2-7 TRBV3-1/TRBV3-2 CASSRGSSSSYEQYF
TRBJ1-1 TRBV5-1 CASSPITGSTEAFF
TRBJ2-2 TRBV4-1 CASSQDVISGGAPGELFF
TRBJ1-4 TRBV7-9 CASSSGELGEKLFF
TRBJ2-3 TRBV19 CASSTQGPLADTQYF
TRBJ2-5 TRBV14 CASSQEGGGLRGETQYF
TRBJ1-2 TRBV6-6 CASSYPGGGADGYTF
TRBJ2-5 TRBV3-1/TRBV3-2 CASSQDQGLDGLQTQYF
TRBJ1-3 TRBV2 CASRSEQISGNTIYF
TRBJ2-1 TRBV7-6 CASSSAGTSGYNEQFF
TRBJ1-2 TRBV19 CASSMPTAPNYGYTF
TRBJ2-7 TRBV5-1 CASSAGTGGYEQYF
TRBJ1-2 TRBV4-2 CASSSDRGGDGYTF
TRBJ2-5 TRBV14 CASSQEGGLAAQETQYF
TRBJ1-2 TRBV6-5 CASSPQTGSYNGYTF
TRBJ2-2 TRBV6-2/TRBV6-3 CASSYTGLAGTGELFF
TRBJ1-1 TRBV3-1/TRBV3-2 CASSQDTRGLVNTEAFF
TRBJ2-1 TRBV5-1 CASKGAGGSNEQFF
TRBJ2-3 TRBV9 CASTPGGLAGDTQYF
TRBJ1-2 TRBV6-6 CASSYGAGGSGYTF